The 13 T cell receptor beta chains presented below share a single source sample, sequenced in a study of regulatory T cells in long-lasting Graves disease. Both iRepertoire HTBI primers and Arm-PCR of CDR3 regions were used to build the TCR beta libraries. TCRdb reanalysed the multiplex PCR reads using MiXCR and keeps one entry per CDR3 protein. The profile covers around 250,000 distinct CDR3 sequences, with around 18% appearing a single time and 12% to 15% taken by the ten largest. This sample's time point: newly diagnosed GD, antithyroid drugs for less than 3 months. Researchers made the TCR library from RNA that was extracted from PBMCs. The same sample was also studied in work on T cells in Graves' hyperthyroidism and ophthalmopathy.

The material sequenced was peripheral blood mononuclear cells (PBMCs), taken at new diagnosis, from a patient treated with antithyroid drugs. These receptors were collected from a woman aged 25 to 45 with Graves disease.

This clonotype was observed a handful of times. The gene calls are TRBV12-3 or TRBV12-4 and TRBJ2-6, with D possibly being TRBD2 (6 bases). V lost 5 bases, J lost 0 bases, and 11 bases lay in between. CDR3 length: 16 residues. CDR3 residues: CASSRETSSGANVLTF. CDR3 nucleotides: TGTGCCAGCAGTCGGGAGACTAGCTCTGGGGCCAACGTCCTGACTTTC.

In regard to this clonotype: A read error is likely here: a far larger clone is one base away. The V gene is TRBV11-2, the J gene TRBJ2-1, with TRBD2 matching over 8 bases. The V segment lost 6 bases and the J segment 10 bases; nucleotides outside the gene matches: 14. This CDR3 has 15 amino acids. Germline V gene sequence: CDR1 SGHAT, CDR2 FQNNGV. The CDR3 protein is CASSYPLADPYEQFF. The CDR3, as DNA: TGTGCCAGCAGTTATCCACTAGCGGACCCCTACGAGCAGTTCTTC.

This chain joins TRBV7-2 and TRBJ1-5; 10 bases align to TRBD1. J was trimmed by 5 bases and V by 5 bases; bases with no gene match: 3. The CDR3 has 14 amino acids. Germline CDR1 is SGHTA and CDR2 is FQGNSA. For the CDR3, the DNA is TGTGCCAGCAGCACCGGGACAGGGGATCAGCCCCAGCATTTT. This translates into CASSTGTGDQPQHF. The full variable domain, its missing parts supplied by reference TRBV7-2 and TRBJ1-5, is GAGVSQSPSNKVTEKGKDVELRCDPISGHTALYWYRQSLGQGLEFLIYFQGNSAPDKSGLPSDRFSAERTGGSVSTLTIQRTQQEDSAVYLCASSTGTGDQPQHFGDGTRLSIL.

This clonotype was counted ten times or more. The rearrangement joins TRBV7-8 to TRBJ1-4, with D maybe TRBD1 (6 bases). Germline V gene sequence: CDR1 SGHVS, CDR2 FQNEAQ. CDR3 length: 14 residues. V was cut by 3 bases and J by 7 bases, with 12 bases left in between. CDR3 nucleotides: TGTGCCAGCAGCTTTGGGGGGCCCACTGAAAAACTGTTTTTT. Its translation is CASSFGGPTEKLFF.

Concerning this clonotype: Possible read error: a much larger clone is one base away. The V gene is TRBV20-1, the J gene TRBJ2-7; TRBD2 might be the D (6 bases). The ends were cut back, 5 bases at V and 7 bases at J, with 27 bases in the middle. From germline, CDR1 is DFQATT and CDR2 SNEGSKA (reference sequence). CDR3 length: 16 residues. As DNA, the CDR3 is TGCAGTGCTGGCCGGGACTTTATTAGCTCCTACAATGAGCAGTACTTC. This translates into CSAGRDFISSYNEQYF.

V is TRBV9 and J is TRBJ2-3; TRBD1 matches 7 bases. Germline-derived CDR1 and CDR2 are SGDLS and YYNGEE. The CDR3 covers 16 residues. V lost 4 bases to trimming and J lost 1 base; unmatched junction nucleotides: 9. CDR3 loop: CASSSGAGGGTDTQYF. The DNA for the CDR3 is TGTGCCAGCAGCTCAGGGGCAGGGGGAGGCACAGATACGCAGTATTTT.

The genes are TRBV11-2 and TRBJ1-3; no clear D gene. The CDR3 totals 14 residues. Per the germline V gene, CDR1 is SGHAT and CDR2 is FQNNGV. Trimming removed 1 base at V and 0 bases at J, with 4 bases between. In nucleotides, the CDR3 is TGTGCCAGCAGCTTAGTGCACTCTGGAAACACCATATATTTT. This encodes CASSLVHSGNTIYF.

Comment on this clonotype: A far more abundant clone sits one base away, making this likely a read error. The CDR3 sequence: CACSPRRETQYF. The DNA of the CDR3 is TGTGCCTGCAGCCCCCGGAGGGAGACCCAGTACTTC. The rearrangement uses TRBV11-1 and TRBJ2-5; D may be TRBD2 (5 bases). From germline, CDR1 is SGHAT and CDR2 FQDESV (reference sequence). The CDR3 loop spans 12 amino acids.

This clonotype was picked up many times. The chain has TRBV7-3 and TRBJ1-1; unclear D gene. Germline V CDR1 and CDR2: SGHTA, FQGTGA. Trimming took off 6 bases at V and 5 bases at J, with 13 bases between the two ends. The length of the CDR3 is 13 residues. CDR3 nucleotides: TGTGCCAGCAGTTTATCGACGGGTACTGAAGCTTTCTTT. Translation: CASSLSTGTEAFF.

This clonotype was seen a few times. This chain uses TRBV20-1 with TRBJ1-2; 9 nucleotides agree with TRBD1. The CDR3 runs 15 residues. V lost 0 bases to trimming and J lost 8 bases; unmatched junction nucleotides: 10. In germline, CDR1 is DFQATT, CDR2 SNEGSKA (reference sequence). The CDR3, as DNA: TGCAGTGCTAGAGATTGGTCTGGACAGGGGAAAGGCTACACCTTC. Translated: CSARDWSGQGKGYTF.

This clonotype was seen at least ten times. Here the CDR3 DNA reads TGTGCCAGCAGCCCCGGGACAGGGCCCCCCGAGCAGTACTTC. Its protein is CASSPGTGPPEQYF. This chain joins TRBV7-9 and TRBJ2-7, with TRBD1 matching over 9 bases. J was trimmed by 6 bases and V by 5 bases; bases with no gene match: 8. Germline CDR1 and CDR2: SEHNR and FQNEAQ (reference sequence). This CDR3 contains 14 residues.

This chain links TRBV6-5 with TRBJ1-5; no reliable D call. This CDR3 spans 14 amino acids. The V and J ends lost 2 bases and 5 bases respectively, with 10 bases between them. Germline CDR1 and CDR2: MNHEY and SVGAGI. As DNA, the CDR3 is TGTGCCAGCAGTTACCTAAAAGCCGATCAGCCCCAGCATTTT. Protein: CASSYLKADQPQHF.

This clonotype was observed at least ten times. The V and J genes are TRBV12-3 or TRBV12-4 and TRBJ1-1, with 7 bases aligning to TRBD1. This CDR3 has 14 residues. Germline trimming cut 2 bases from V and 4 bases from J; bases unmatched to any gene: 4. CDR3 sequence: CASSLPNRGTEAFF. In nucleotides, the CDR3 is TGTGCCAGCAGTTTACCTAACAGGGGCACTGAAGCTTTCTTT.